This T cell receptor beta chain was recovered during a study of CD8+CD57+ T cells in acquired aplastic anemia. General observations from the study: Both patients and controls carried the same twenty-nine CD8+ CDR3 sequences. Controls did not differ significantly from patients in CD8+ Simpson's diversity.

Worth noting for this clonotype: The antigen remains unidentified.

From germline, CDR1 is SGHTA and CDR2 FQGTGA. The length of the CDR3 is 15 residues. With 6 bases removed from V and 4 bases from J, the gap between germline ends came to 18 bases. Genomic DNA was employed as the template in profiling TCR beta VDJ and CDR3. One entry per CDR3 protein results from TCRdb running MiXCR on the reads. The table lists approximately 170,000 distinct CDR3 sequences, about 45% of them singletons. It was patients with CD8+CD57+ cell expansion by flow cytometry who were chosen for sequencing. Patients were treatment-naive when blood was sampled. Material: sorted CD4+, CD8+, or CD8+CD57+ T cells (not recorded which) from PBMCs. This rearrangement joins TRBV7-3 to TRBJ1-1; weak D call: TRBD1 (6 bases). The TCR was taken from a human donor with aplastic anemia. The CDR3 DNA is TGTGCCAGCAGAAAACCAGGGGACGGTGGCACTGAAGCTTTCTTT. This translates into CASRKPGDGGTEAFF.